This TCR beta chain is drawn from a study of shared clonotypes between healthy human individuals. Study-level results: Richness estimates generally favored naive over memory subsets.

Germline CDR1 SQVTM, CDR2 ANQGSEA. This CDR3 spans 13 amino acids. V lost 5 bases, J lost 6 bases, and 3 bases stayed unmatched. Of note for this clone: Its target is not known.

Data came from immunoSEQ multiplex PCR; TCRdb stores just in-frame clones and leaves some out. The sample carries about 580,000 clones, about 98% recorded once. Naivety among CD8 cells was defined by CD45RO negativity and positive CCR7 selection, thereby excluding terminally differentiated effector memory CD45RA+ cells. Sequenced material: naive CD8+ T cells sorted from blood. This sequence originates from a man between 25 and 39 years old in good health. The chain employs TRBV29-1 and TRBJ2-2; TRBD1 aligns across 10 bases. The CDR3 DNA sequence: TGCAGCGTTAGGGGACAGGGGTCCGGGGAGCTGTTTTTT. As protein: CSVRGQGSGELFF.